A selection of T cell receptor beta chains follows, all from one sample in a study of blood T cell repertoires in COVID-19. Clones were sequenced by immunoSEQ multiplex PCR, and TCRdb holds only the in-frame ones, with some missing. The sample has approximately 200,000 clones, approximately 85% seen once. The sample was PBMCs or T cells enriched from blood (not recorded which). Every receptor here comes from a man in his forties or fifties who had recovered from COVID-19. The CDR3 runs from the conserved cysteine through the conserved F or W. Each record gives: D gene, J gene, clone size, V gene, CDR3 DNA, CDR3 protein. D genes are given only for firm matches. Not all rows give a size; the values are once, few, many and, for expanded clones, a class.

d_call: TRBD1
j_call: TRBJ1-6
clone_size: NA
v_call: TRBV19
cdr3_nt: TGTGCCAGTAGTCGGGGACAGGGGGTTTCACCCCTCCACTTT
cdr3_aa: CASSRGQGVSPLHF

d_call: TRBD2
j_call: TRBJ2-1
clone_size: NA
v_call: TRBV5-4
cdr3_nt: TGTGCCAGCAGCTTGGAGGGAGGGCCGCGGAATGAGCAGTTCTTC
cdr3_aa: CASSLEGGPRNEQFF

d_call: NA
j_call: TRBJ1-2
clone_size: NA
v_call: TRBV12-3/TRBV12-4
cdr3_nt: TGTGCCAGCAGTTTTGGACAGACCCGAGGCTACACCTTC
cdr3_aa: CASSFGQTRGYTF

d_call: NA
j_call: TRBJ1-4
clone_size: NA
v_call: TRBV19
cdr3_nt: TGTGCCAGTAGTATAGACCGAGAGGAAAAACTGTTTTTT
cdr3_aa: CASSIDREEKLFF

d_call: NA
j_call: TRBJ1-3
clone_size: NA
v_call: TRBV11-1
cdr3_nt: TGTGCCAGCAGCCCGAAGCAGGTCTCTGGAAACACCATATATTTT
cdr3_aa: CASSPKQVSGNTIYF

d_call: TRBD1
j_call: TRBJ2-3
clone_size: NA
v_call: TRBV2
cdr3_nt: TGTGCCAGCAGTACCTTGGGGCAGGGGGCCTCAGATACGCAGTATTTT
cdr3_aa: CASSTLGQGASDTQYF

d_call: NA
j_call: TRBJ2-2
clone_size: NA
v_call: TRBV9
cdr3_nt: TGTGCCAGCAGCGTAGCTACGTATCCGTCCGGGGAGCTGTTTTTT
cdr3_aa: CASSVATYPSGELFF

d_call: TRBD1
j_call: TRBJ2-5
clone_size: NA
v_call: TRBV7-9
cdr3_nt: TGTGCCAGCAGCCCCTGGACAGGAGAAGAGACCCAGTACTTC
cdr3_aa: CASSPWTGEETQYF

d_call: NA
j_call: TRBJ1-4
clone_size: NA
v_call: TRBV30
cdr3_nt: TGTGCCTGGAGTATTGGAGGGGACTCTGCAACTAATGAAAAACTGTTTTTT
cdr3_aa: CAWSIGGDSATNEKLFF

d_call: NA
j_call: TRBJ1-1
clone_size: few
v_call: TRBV5-4
cdr3_nt: TGTGCCAGCAGCTTGCCCCGCGCGAACACTGAAGCTTTCTTT
cdr3_aa: CASSLPRANTEAFF

d_call: TRBD1
j_call: TRBJ2-6
clone_size: NA
v_call: TRBV18
cdr3_nt: TGTGCCAGCTCACCACGGGACAGCTCTGGGGCCAACGTCCTGACTTTC
cdr3_aa: CASSPRDSSGANVLTF

d_call: TRBD1
j_call: TRBJ2-7
clone_size: NA
v_call: TRBV10-1
cdr3_nt: TGCGCCAGCAGGCCCGGGACAGGGGATAGCGAGCAGTACTTC
cdr3_aa: CASRPGTGDSEQYF

d_call: TRBD1
j_call: TRBJ1-4
clone_size: NA
v_call: TRBV4-1
cdr3_nt: TGCGCCAGCAGCCAAGTTAGGGACAGGGTTGAAAAACTGTTTTTT
cdr3_aa: CASSQVRDRVEKLFF

d_call: TRBD1
j_call: TRBJ1-2
clone_size: NA
v_call: TRBV16
cdr3_nt: TGTGCCAGCAACCGACCCGAACAGGGGGCTCGCGGCTACACCTTC
cdr3_aa: CASNRPEQGARGYTF

d_call: NA
j_call: TRBJ2-1
clone_size: NA
v_call: TRBV21-1
cdr3_nt: TGTGCCAGCAGCTCATGCGGGAATTACTACAATGAGCAGTTCTTC
cdr3_aa: CASSSCGNYYNEQFF

d_call: TRBD1
j_call: TRBJ1-5
clone_size: NA
v_call: TRBV30
cdr3_nt: TGTGCCTTATCCGCCGGGACAGGGGGCGCGTCGGGCAATCAGCCCCAGCATTTT
cdr3_aa: CALSAGTGGASGNQPQHF

d_call: TRBD2
j_call: TRBJ2-3
clone_size: NA
v_call: TRBV4-3
cdr3_nt: TGCGCCAGCAGCCAAGCCGGGACTAGCGGGTTGGATACGCAGTATTTT
cdr3_aa: CASSQAGTSGLDTQYF

d_call: NA
j_call: TRBJ1-3
clone_size: NA
v_call: TRBV27
cdr3_nt: TGTGCCAGCAGTTTGACAGGATTTGGAAACACCATATATTTT
cdr3_aa: CASSLTGFGNTIYF

d_call: NA
j_call: TRBJ1-3
clone_size: NA
v_call: TRBV4-1
cdr3_nt: TGCGCCAGCAGCCAGTTTACCGGACAGCGTGGAAACACCATATATTTT
cdr3_aa: CASSQFTGQRGNTIYF

d_call: NA
j_call: TRBJ1-1
clone_size: once
v_call: TRBV15
cdr3_nt: TGTGCCACCAGCAGAGAGGGCAGGGGCACTGAAGCTTTCTTT
cdr3_aa: CATSREGRGTEAFF

d_call: NA
j_call: TRBJ1-3
clone_size: NA
v_call: TRBV9
cdr3_nt: TGTGCCAGCAGGGGGGGGACGGTGGCGGGACAAAGCTCTGGAAACACCATATATTTT
cdr3_aa: CASRGGTVAGQSSGNTIYF

d_call: NA
j_call: TRBJ2-1
clone_size: NA
v_call: TRBV29-1
cdr3_nt: TGCAGCGTTGTTAGAATTCGGCGGGACCGTGGTGAGCAGTTCTTC
cdr3_aa: CSVVRIRRDRGEQFF

d_call: NA
j_call: TRBJ1-1
clone_size: NA
v_call: TRBV18
cdr3_nt: TGTGCCAGCTCACCAACGACGGAAGCGACTGAAGCTTTCTTT
cdr3_aa: CASSPTTEATEAFF

d_call: TRBD1
j_call: TRBJ1-6
clone_size: NA
v_call: TRBV9
cdr3_nt: TGTGCCAGCAGCCTCAACCCGGGACAGGATAATTCACCCCTCCACTTT
cdr3_aa: CASSLNPGQDNSPLHF

d_call: NA
j_call: TRBJ2-1
clone_size: NA
v_call: TRBV21-1
cdr3_nt: TGTGCCAGCAGCCCTGGGCTAGCGGGGGGGCATGAGCAGTTCTTC
cdr3_aa: CASSPGLAGGHEQFF

d_call: NA
j_call: TRBJ1-2
clone_size: NA
v_call: TRBV9
cdr3_nt: TGTGCCAGCAGCGTAGAAGGCAGGGGATCCTATGGCTACACCTTC
cdr3_aa: CASSVEGRGSYGYTF

d_call: TRBD1
j_call: TRBJ1-6
clone_size: NA
v_call: TRBV5-1
cdr3_nt: TGCGCCAGCAGCCAGCAGGGGGAGAATTCACCCCTCCACTTT
cdr3_aa: CASSQQGENSPLHF

d_call: TRBD2
j_call: TRBJ2-5
clone_size: NA
v_call: TRBV7-2
cdr3_nt: TGTGCCAGCAGCCCTAGCGGGAGTAAAGAGACCCAGTACTTC
cdr3_aa: CASSPSGSKETQYF

d_call: NA
j_call: TRBJ2-2
clone_size: NA
v_call: TRBV7-9
cdr3_nt: TGTGCCAGCAGCAGGGACGGTACCGGGGAGCTGTTTTTT
cdr3_aa: CASSRDGTGELFF

d_call: TRBD2
j_call: TRBJ2-2
clone_size: few
v_call: TRBV10-1
cdr3_nt: TGCGCCAGCAGTGACCTAGCGGGAGCCCCCGGGGAGCTGTTTTTT
cdr3_aa: CASSDLAGAPGELFF

d_call: NA
j_call: TRBJ1-1
clone_size: NA
v_call: TRBV5-6
cdr3_nt: TGTGCCAGCAGCTTATTGGACGGGGGGATCACTGAAGCTTTCTTT
cdr3_aa: CASSLLDGGITEAFF

d_call: TRBD1
j_call: TRBJ1-1
clone_size: NA
v_call: TRBV9
cdr3_nt: TGTGCCAGCAGCCCCCAGACAGGGGAGGCCACTGAAGCTTTCTTT
cdr3_aa: CASSPQTGEATEAFF

d_call: NA
j_call: TRBJ1-1
clone_size: once
v_call: TRBV9
cdr3_nt: TGTGCCAGCAGCGCCGGACGGTCGGGGACTGAAGCTTTCTTT
cdr3_aa: CASSAGRSGTEAFF

d_call: TRBD1
j_call: TRBJ2-7
clone_size: NA
v_call: TRBV27
cdr3_nt: TGTGCCAGCAGTTTTACCCCAGGGGGCGAGCAGTACTTC
cdr3_aa: CASSFTPGGEQYF

d_call: NA
j_call: TRBJ1-6
clone_size: NA
v_call: TRBV6-1
cdr3_nt: TGTGCCAGCAGTGAAGGGCGGGTCAATAATTCACCCCTCCACTTT
cdr3_aa: CASSEGRVNNSPLHF

d_call: TRBD1
j_call: TRBJ2-1
clone_size: NA
v_call: TRBV7-2
cdr3_nt: TGTGCCAGCAGCTTAGAGGGGGCGAGAGTCAATGAGCAGTTCTTC
cdr3_aa: CASSLEGARVNEQFF

d_call: NA
j_call: TRBJ1-1
clone_size: NA
v_call: TRBV5-1
cdr3_nt: TGCGCCAGCGGAGGGCGGCTGAACACTGAAGCTTTCTTT
cdr3_aa: CASGGRLNTEAFF

d_call: TRBD1
j_call: TRBJ2-7
clone_size: NA
v_call: TRBV28
cdr3_nt: TGTGCCAGCAGTTCCGGGACAGGGTACTACGAGCAGTACTTC
cdr3_aa: CASSSGTGYYEQYF

d_call: TRBD2
j_call: TRBJ2-4
clone_size: once
v_call: TRBV18
cdr3_nt: TGTGCCAGCTCACCACCGATGACTAGCGGGAATTTTCTAGCCAAAAACATTCAGTACTTC
cdr3_aa: CASSPPMTSGNFLAKNIQYF

d_call: TRBD1
j_call: TRBJ2-7
clone_size: NA
v_call: TRBV6-1
cdr3_nt: TGTGCCAGCAGAGGACAGGGCATTTACGAGCAGTACTTC
cdr3_aa: CASRGQGIYEQYF

d_call: TRBD1
j_call: TRBJ2-7
clone_size: NA
v_call: TRBV9
cdr3_nt: TGTGCCAGCAGCCTCGGGACAGGCCTCCACGAGCAGTACTTC
cdr3_aa: CASSLGTGLHEQYF

d_call: NA
j_call: TRBJ2-6
clone_size: NA
v_call: TRBV12-3/TRBV12-4
cdr3_nt: TGTGCCAGCAGTCTGGGGGCCAACGTCCTGACTTTC
cdr3_aa: CASSLGANVLTF

d_call: NA
j_call: TRBJ1-2
clone_size: NA
v_call: TRBV4-2
cdr3_nt: TGTGCCAGCAGCCAAGATCCCGACTATGGCTACACCTTC
cdr3_aa: CASSQDPDYGYTF

d_call: NA
j_call: TRBJ2-1
clone_size: NA
v_call: TRBV2
cdr3_nt: TGTGCCAGCAGTGAATTCCCCCCAAATGAGCAGTTCTTC
cdr3_aa: CASSEFPPNEQFF

d_call: NA
j_call: TRBJ1-4
clone_size: NA
v_call: TRBV5-5
cdr3_nt: TGTGCCAGCAGCTTTGCGGGTTACAGTGAAAAACTGTTTTTT
cdr3_aa: CASSFAGYSEKLFF

d_call: NA
j_call: TRBJ2-1
clone_size: NA
v_call: TRBV27
cdr3_nt: TGTGCCAGCAGTTTACGGGACTACAATGAGCAGTTCTTC
cdr3_aa: CASSLRDYNEQFF

d_call: NA
j_call: TRBJ2-5
clone_size: few
v_call: TRBV10-2
cdr3_nt: TGCGCCAGCACGAGGACAGCGGAGACCCAGTACTTC
cdr3_aa: CASTRTAETQYF

d_call: TRBD1
j_call: TRBJ1-1
clone_size: NA
v_call: TRBV7-9
cdr3_nt: TGTGCCAGCAGCTTAGAGACAGGGGTGAACACTGAAGCTTTCTTT
cdr3_aa: CASSLETGVNTEAFF

d_call: TRBD2
j_call: TRBJ2-1
clone_size: NA
v_call: TRBV10-3
cdr3_nt: TGTGCCATCAGTCTCGGACTAGCGGGAGGGTCGAGTGAGCAGTTCTTC
cdr3_aa: CAISLGLAGGSSEQFF

d_call: TRBD1
j_call: TRBJ1-1
clone_size: NA
v_call: TRBV2
cdr3_nt: TGTGCCAGCAGGGGCCAGGGGGCTAGCACTGAAGCTTTCTTT
cdr3_aa: CASRGQGASTEAFF

d_call: TRBD2
j_call: TRBJ2-2
clone_size: NA
v_call: TRBV9
cdr3_nt: TGTGCCAGCAGCGTAACTAGCGGGAACACCGGGGAGCTGTTTTTT
cdr3_aa: CASSVTSGNTGELFF

d_call: NA
j_call: TRBJ1-4
clone_size: once
v_call: TRBV6-2/TRBV6-3
cdr3_nt: TGTGCCAGCAGTTACGGTATAGGAGATCCTGAAAAACTGTTTTTT
cdr3_aa: CASSYGIGDPEKLFF

d_call: TRBD1
j_call: TRBJ1-5
clone_size: NA
v_call: TRBV19
cdr3_nt: TGTGCCAGTAGTACCTGGGACAGGGCCGCTCGCAATCAGCCCCAGCATTTT
cdr3_aa: CASSTWDRAARNQPQHF

d_call: NA
j_call: TRBJ1-4
clone_size: once
v_call: TRBV19
cdr3_nt: TGTGCCAGTAAGCAGACAGCCTCAGGTGAAAAACTGTTTTTT
cdr3_aa: CASKQTASGEKLFF

d_call: TRBD1
j_call: TRBJ1-1
clone_size: NA
v_call: TRBV27
cdr3_nt: TGTGCCAGCTTGTCTACAGGGGGTCACACTGAAGCTTTCTTT
cdr3_aa: CASLSTGGHTEAFF

d_call: TRBD2
j_call: TRBJ2-5
clone_size: NA
v_call: TRBV11-1
cdr3_nt: TGTGCCAGCAGCTTGGGACTAGCGGCGATCCAAGAGACCCAGTACTTC
cdr3_aa: CASSLGLAAIQETQYF

d_call: TRBD1
j_call: TRBJ2-1
clone_size: NA
v_call: TRBV5-4
cdr3_nt: TGTGCCAGCAGCTTGGGAGGGACAGCAACCTACAATGAGCAGTTCTTC
cdr3_aa: CASSLGGTATYNEQFF

d_call: NA
j_call: TRBJ1-4
clone_size: NA
v_call: TRBV3-1/TRBV3-2
cdr3_nt: TGTGCCAGCAGCCCAACAGGGTCTAATGAAAAACTGTTTTTT
cdr3_aa: CASSPTGSNEKLFF

d_call: NA
j_call: TRBJ1-6
clone_size: NA
v_call: TRBV13
cdr3_nt: TGTGCCAGCAGCTTAGAGCGGGGGCAAAATTCACCCCTCCACTTT
cdr3_aa: CASSLERGQNSPLHF